Below are 21 T cell receptor beta chains sequenced from a single sample in a study of molecular identifiers for immune sequencing clone quantification. TCRdb used MiXCR to reprocess the PCR reads, holding one entry per CDR3 protein. The table shows a few hundred thousand distinct CDR3 sequences, with 24% occurring only once. Sequenced material: naive CD8+ T cells from blood, with Jurkat cell RNA spiked in. Noted subset: FACS-sorted CD8+CD4-CCR7+CD45RA+ naive T cells. Receptors originate from a human donor in good health. Some libraries in this study had Jurkat cell RNA spiked in.

This clonotype occurred many times. The chain recombines TRBV4-3 with TRBJ2-7, with 9 bases matching TRBD1. V lost 1 base and J lost 2; bases outside the gene matches: 6. CDR1 and CDR2 from the germline V gene are LGHNA and YSLEER. The CDR3 consists of 16 residues. The CDR3 nucleotides are TGCGCCAGCAGCCAAGGTAACAGGGGGCCCGCCTACGAGCAGTACTTC. This translates into CASSQGNRGPAYEQYF.

This clonotype was detected many times. This chain connects TRBV28 to TRBJ1-1; no clear D gene. CDR3 length equals 13 residues. With 3 bases removed from V and 1 base from J, the gap between germline ends came to 6 bases. The germline CDR1 and CDR2 sequences are MDHEN and SYDVKM. CDR3 nucleotide sequence: TGTGCCAGCAGTTTCGGCAGGAACACTGAAGCTTTCTTT. Protein: CASSFGRNTEAFF.

This clonotype was picked up many times. The chain combines TRBV2 with TRBJ1-1; 12 positions agree with TRBD1. V lost 4 bases to trimming and J lost 2 bases; unmatched junction nucleotides: 8. Germline V gene lookup returns CDR1 SNHLY and CDR2 FYNNEI. CDR3 length equals 17 residues. The CDR3: CASSGVGTGGINTEAFF. CDR3 coding DNA: TGTGCCAGCAGTGGGGTCGGGACAGGGGGCATCAACACTGAAGCTTTCTTT.

This clonotype has ten or more counts. J is TRBJ2-7 and V is TRBV4-2; 10 nucleotides agree with TRBD2. In germline, CDR1 is LGHNA, CDR2 YNFKEQ. This CDR3 is built from 15 residues. The V segment lost 0 bases and the J segment 6 bases; nucleotides outside the gene matches: 5. CDR3: CASSQDPLAGSEQYF. The CDR3 DNA sequence: TGTGCCAGCAGCCAAGATCCACTAGCGGGGAGCGAGCAGTACTTC.

The sample holds a few counts of this clonotype. This chain joins TRBV15 and TRBJ2-3; a weak D match, TRBD2 (7 bases). Looked up from germline, CDR1 is LNHNV and CDR2 is YYDKDF (reference sequence). V shed 2 bases and J shed 3 bases, with 15 bases lying between them. The CDR3 has 16 residues. The CDR3 DNA is TGTGCCACCAGCAGATACCCGGGGGGCAAGACAGATACGCAGTATTTT. Translating gives CATSRYPGGKTDTQYF.

This clonotype has at least ten counts. This chain connects TRBV28 to TRBJ2-3, with D unclear. The germline gives CDR1 MDHEN, CDR2 SYDVKM. Trimming cost V 3 bases and J 0 bases, with 16 bases left between them. The CDR3 runs to 17 residues. CDR3 loop: CASSLFVGRRSTDTQYF. The CDR3 DNA sequence: TGTGCCAGCAGTTTGTTCGTGGGCAGGAGAAGCACAGATACGCAGTATTTT.

This clonotype was found many times. The gene calls are TRBV6-5 and TRBJ2-2, with D perhaps TRBD2 (5 bases). The germline V gene encodes CDR1 MNHEY and CDR2 SVGAGI. Between the trimmed V and J ends, which lost 6 bases and 3 bases, there was a span of 20 bases. This CDR3 region has 17 residues. Here the CDR3 DNA reads TGTGCCAGCAGCCCAACGATCTGGAGGTTGGACACCGGGGAGCTGTTTTTT. Protein product: CASSPTIWRLDTGELFF.

This clonotype came up a few times. The chain uses TRBV27 and TRBJ2-7; the D gene could be TRBD1 or TRBD2 (5 bases each). Trimming took off 4 bases at V and 2 bases at J, with 15 bases between the two ends. CDR1 MNHEY and CDR2 SMNVEV come from the germline V gene (reference sequence). There are 15 residues in the CDR3. In DNA form, the CDR3 reads TGTGCCAGCAGTTGGGGGAGTGGTCAAACCTACGAGCAGTACTTC. It is translated as CASSWGSGQTYEQYF.

On this clonotype itself: The junction departs from the called germline gene at one end, perhaps through a read error. The V and J genes are TRBV19 and TRBJ2-1, with 7 bases aligning to TRBD2. The CDR3 is 11 residues long. CDR1 and CDR2 (germline): LNHDA, SQIVND (reference sequence). Here the CDR3 reads CVSSRGDEQFF. CDR3 nucleotide sequence: TGTGTCAGTAGCCGGGGGGATGAGCAGTTCTTC.

This sequence joins TRBV5-6 and TRBJ2-3; D call uncertain. The CDR3 sequence is 15 residues long. Germline V gene sequence: CDR1 SGHDT, CDR2 YYEEEE. Trimming shortened V by 0 bases and J by 5 bases, and 13 bases separated the two germline ends. The CDR3 DNA is TGTGCCAGCAGCTTGGTAAGAGCCGCCGAAGATACGCAGTATTTT. Its protein product is CASSLVRAAEDTQYF.

The V and J genes are TRBV4-2 and TRBJ1-1; perhaps TRBD1 as D (5 bases). The CDR3 is 15 residues long. V was cut by 4 bases and J by 2 bases, with 14 bases left in between. CDR1 LGHNA and CDR2 YNFKEQ come from the germline V gene. CDR3 coding DNA: TGTGCCAGCAGCCTGCCCGAGACAGCCAACACTGAAGCTTTCTTT. It codes for CASSLPETANTEAFF.

This rearrangement joins TRBV5-1 to TRBJ2-1; D is unclear. Trimming pared 5 bases from V and 0 bases from J, leaving 12 bases between. Germline V CDR1 and CDR2: SGHRS, YFSETQ. The CDR3 contains 15 residues. The CDR3 here is CASRADPSSYNEQFF. The DNA for the CDR3 is TGCGCCAGCAGGGCCGACCCGAGCTCCTACAATGAGCAGTTCTTC.

This clonotype was seen at least ten times. The chain employs TRBV20-1 and TRBJ1-5; 9 bases line up with TRBD1. Per germline, CDR1 DFQATT and CDR2 SNEGSKA (reference sequence). After removal of 5 bases from V and 3 bases from J, the junction contained 5 bases not matched to a gene. The CDR3 length is 14 residues. This chain's CDR3 is CSAPDRGDNQPQHF. CDR3 sequence (DNA): TGCAGTGCTCCAGACAGGGGGGACAATCAGCCCCAGCATTTT.

This clonotype appeared a single time. A much larger clone sits a single nucleotide away, making a read error possible. This chain joins TRBV4-1 and TRBJ2-7; D possibly corresponds to TRBD2 (6 bases). Per the germline V gene, CDR1 is MGHRA and CDR2 is YSYEKL. The CDR3 totals 14 residues. CDR3 DNA sequence: TGCGGCAGCAGCCAGGTCCGGGGGACCTACGAGCAGTACTTC. This sequence encodes CGSSQVRGTYEQYF.

Points on this clonotype: The germline gene is not matched at one end of the junction; a read error may be the cause. The chain has TRBV28 and TRBJ2-7, with D uncertain. CDR3 length: 14 amino acids. The V gene's germline CDR1 is MDHEN and CDR2 SYDVKM. CDR3 region: CASSFTAPSNEQYF. In DNA form, the CDR3 reads TGTGCCAGCAGTTTCACCGCTCCCTCCAACGAGCAGTACTTC.

This clonotype was picked up many times. The rearrangement links TRBV7-9 to TRBJ2-5, with 7 bases fitting TRBD2. Germline lookup yields CDR1 SEHNR and CDR2 FQNEAQ (reference sequence). The CDR3 extends over 21 amino acids. V lost 3 bases and J lost 0; bases outside the gene matches: 22. The CDR3 loop reads CASSLVSGGSHLLEDQETQYF. The CDR3 coding sequence is TGTGCCAGCAGCTTGGTCTCCGGCGGGAGTCATCTTCTTGAGGACCAAGAGACCCAGTACTTC. Filled out from reference TRBV7-9 and TRBJ2-5, the complete variable domain reads DTGVSQNPRHKITKRGQNVTFRCDPISEHNRLYWYRQTLGQGPEFLTYFQNEAQLEKSRLLSDRFSAERPKGSFSTLEIQRTEQGDSAMYLCASSLVSGGSHLLEDQETQYFGPGTRLLVL.

In its sample, this clonotype was seen many times. The chain combines TRBV7-2 with TRBJ2-2; D call uncertain. The CDR3 length is 13 residues. CDR1 is SGHTA, CDR2 FQGNSA, per germline. V gave up 0 bases and J gave up 7 bases, with 6 bases separating them. CDR3: CASSLAYGGELFF. CDR3 coding DNA: TGTGCCAGCAGCTTAGCTTACGGCGGGGAGCTGTTTTTT.

In this sample, this clonotype turned up a few times. V gene TRBV30 combines with J gene TRBJ2-3, with 10 bases fitting TRBD2. The CDR3 spans 15 residues. The germline V gene has CDR1 GTSNPN and CDR2 SVGIG (reference sequence). With 2 bases clipped from V and 6 bases from J, the junction kept 8 bases outside the gene matches. The CDR3 loop reads CAWSFSSGGGDTQYF. The CDR3 nucleotides are TGTGCCTGGAGTTTTTCTAGCGGGGGAGGTGATACGCAGTATTTT.

As for this clonotype: This may be a read error: a much more frequent sequence differs by one nucleotide. The chain is built from TRBV7-9 and TRBJ2-5, with D uncertain. Germline assignment: CDR1 SEHNR and CDR2 FQNEAQ (reference sequence). The CDR3 is made up of 12 amino acids. CDR3 protein: CTSSSQQETQYF. CDR3 coding DNA: TGTACCAGCAGCTCACAACAAGAGACCCAGTACTTC.

This clonotype was counted at least ten times. The chain combines TRBV27 with TRBJ1-1, with a possible D match to TRBD1 (5 bases). The V gene lost 5 bases and the J gene lost 4 bases, with 17 bases spanning the gap. Germline values: CDR1 MNHEY, CDR2 SMNVEV (reference sequence). This CDR3 has 15 amino acids. CDR3 sequence: CASSLTGEGVTEAFF. CDR3 DNA sequence: TGTGCCAGCAGTCTTACGGGGGAAGGAGTCACTGAAGCTTTCTTT.

This clonotype was counted ten times or more. A read error may account for a junction end that differs from germline. The chain carries TRBV6-6 and TRBJ2-7; TRBD2 matches at 9 bases. CDR1 and CDR2 (germline): MNHNY, SVGAGI (reference sequence). The CDR3 is made up of 12 amino acids. The CDR3 loop reads CASSYLREGPNF. The DNA for the CDR3 is TGTGCCAGCAGTTACCTGCGGGAGGGGCCGAACTTC.